Listed here are 14 T cell receptor beta chains from one sample, sequenced in a study of blood T cell repertoires in COVID-19. The data were produced by immunoSEQ multiplex PCR, yet TCRdb's version contains in-frame clones alone and is incomplete. This sample has around 60,000 clones, with 70% to 90% found just once. The sequencing input was peripheral blood. These receptors all come from a man aged 70-80 years with acute or convalescent COVID-19.

This rearrangement joins TRBV7-6 to TRBJ2-5, with 14 bases that match TRBD2. The J segment lost 5 bases and the V segment lost 5 bases, leaving 4 bases of the junction unmatched. CDR1 SGHVS and CDR2 FNYEAQ come from the germline V gene. CDR3 length: 15 amino acids. CDR3 in DNA: TGTGCCAGCAGCCCGGGACTAGCGGGGGTTGAGACCCAGTACTTC. Translated, it gives CASSPGLAGVETQYF. The whole variable domain, remainder taken from reference TRBV7-6 and TRBJ2-5, is GAGVSQSPRYKVTKRGQDVALRCDPISGHVSLYWYRQALGQGPEFLTYFNYEAQQDKSGLPNDRFSAERPEGSISTLTIQRTEQRDSAMYRCASSPGLAGVETQYFGPGTRLLVL.

The chain recombines TRBV7-3 with TRBJ1-2; TRBD1 might be the D (5 bases). The germline V gene encodes CDR1 SGHTA and CDR2 FQGTGA. The CDR3 totals 13 residues. The ends were cut back, 0 bases at V and 10 bases at J, with 12 bases in the middle. The CDR3 DNA is TGTGCCAGCAGCTTAACGGCCAGGGAGGTCTACACCTTC. This codes for CASSLTAREVYTF.

This clone was observed a single time. In DNA form, the CDR3 reads TGTGCCACCAGCAGAGATGATAGCGGGTTCAGGAGCTCCTACAATGAGCAGTTCTTC. Translated, it gives CATSRDDSGFRSSYNEQFF. The chain couples TRBV15 to TRBJ2-1; 7 positions match TRBD2. V trimming: 0 bases; J trimming: 0 bases; junction bases outside the gene matches: 11. The CDR3 length is 19 residues. Per the germline V gene, CDR1 is LNHNV and CDR2 is YYDKDF (reference sequence).

This clone appeared a single time. The chain employs TRBV5-1 and TRBJ2-5; 12 bases match TRBD2. CDR1 and CDR2 (germline): SGHRS, YFSETQ. V lost 0 bases, J lost 0 bases, and 6 bases stayed unmatched. This CDR3 is built from 18 residues. CDR3 nucleotides: TGCGCCAGCAGCTTGGGTACTAGCGGGGGGTCGTACCAAGAGACCCAGTACTTC. It is translated as CASSLGTSGGSYQETQYF.

The chain recombines TRBV5-6 with TRBJ1-5; no reliable D call. This CDR3 region has 13 residues. CDR1 is SGHDT and CDR2 is YYEEEE in the germline V gene. Trimming took 2 bases from V and 9 from J, leaving 12 bases between them. CDR3 protein: CASSFEGRAPQHF. CDR3 bases: TGTGCCAGCAGCTTTGAAGGGCGGGCGCCCCAGCATTTT.

The rearrangement uses TRBV6-5 and TRBJ2-7; D not certain. This CDR3 has 15 amino acids. V was pared by 0 bases and J by 3 bases, with 12 bases between. Germline V gene data show CDR1 as MNHEY and CDR2 as SVGAGI. The CDR3 nucleotides read TGTGCCAGCAGTTACTCAGCGTCCTTTCTCTACGAGCAGTACTTC. It translates to CASSYSASFLYEQYF.

The rearrangement joins TRBV28 to TRBJ1-5; D perhaps matches TRBD1 (5 bases). This CDR3 region has 14 residues. Trimming shortened V by 4 bases and J by 7 bases, and 14 bases separated the two germline ends. Germline V gene lookup returns CDR1 MDHEN and CDR2 SYDVKM. Here the CDR3 reads CASSWSGLWQPQHF. The CDR3 DNA reads TGTGCCAGCAGTTGGTCAGGGCTTTGGCAGCCCCAGCATTTT.

The chain recombines TRBV6-1 with TRBJ2-1, with D unresolved. Trimming pared 0 bases from V and 9 bases from J, leaving 3 bases between. CDR1 MNHNS and CDR2 SASEGT come from the germline V gene. The CDR3 runs 11 residues. CDR3 residues: CASSEAREQFF. The CDR3 bases are TGTGCCAGCAGTGAAGCGCGTGAGCAGTTCTTC.

In this sample, this clone turned up once. The gene calls are TRBV2 and TRBJ1-2; unclear D gene. CDR1 is SNHLY, CDR2 FYNNEI, per germline. The V end was cut by 6 bases, the J end by 8 bases, with 22 bases between. The CDR3 spans 15 residues. CDR3 sequence: CASSLAVETVEGYTF. CDR3 sequence (DNA): TGTGCCAGCAGCCTCGCGGTCGAAACCGTGGAAGGCTACACCTTC.

The V and J genes are TRBV5-1 and TRBJ2-5; D remains ambiguous. This CDR3 region has 13 residues. CDR1 and CDR2 from the germline V gene are SGHRS and YFSETQ. Trimming cost V 0 bases and J 4 bases, with 7 bases left between them. The CDR3 sequence: CASSLAQAETQYF. The CDR3 DNA reads TGCGCCAGCAGCTTGGCTCAGGCAGAGACCCAGTACTTC. The full variable domain, rest sourced from reference TRBV5-1 and TRBJ2-5, is KAGVTQTPRYLIKTRGQQVTLSCSPISGHRSVSWYQQTPGQGLQFLFEYFSETQRNKGNFPGRFSGRQFSNSRSEMNVSTLELGDSALYLCASSLAQAETQYFGPGTRLLVL.

The chain has TRBV6-5 and TRBJ2-1; the match to TRBD2 covers 10 bases. The V segment lost 6 bases and the J segment 5 bases; nucleotides outside the gene matches: 4. Per germline, CDR1 MNHEY and CDR2 SVGAGI. The CDR3 is 14 amino acids. CDR3 protein: CASSQAGGDNEQFF. In DNA form, the CDR3 reads TGTGCCAGCAGCCAAGCGGGGGGGGACAATGAGCAGTTCTTC.

V gene TRBV6-6 combines with J gene TRBJ1-5; perhaps TRBD1 as D (6 bases). The CDR3 contains 16 residues. Per the germline V gene, CDR1 is MNHNY and CDR2 is SVGAGI (reference sequence). V was trimmed by 2 bases and J by 3 bases, leaving 14 bases between them. The CDR3 region is CASSYMAQGLNQPQHF. CDR3 nucleotide sequence: TGTGCCAGCAGTTACATGGCGCAGGGGCTCAATCAGCCCCAGCATTTT.

The chain carries TRBV10-3 and TRBJ2-2, with D perhaps matching TRBD2 (6 bases). Between the trimmed V and J ends, which lost 8 bases and 2 bases, there was a span of 24 bases. The CDR3 is 18 amino acids. Germline CDR1 ENHRY, CDR2 SYGVKD. The DNA of the CDR3 is TGTGCCATCGGCGGCGCGGGACGCCTAGGGGTAAACACCGGGGAGCTGTTTTTT. It encodes CAIGGAGRLGVNTGELFF.

V and J are TRBV24-1 and TRBJ2-3; 9 nucleotides line up with TRBD2. CDR1 is KGHDR, CDR2 SFDVKD, per germline. J was trimmed by 1 base and V by 1 base; bases with no gene match: 2. This CDR3 comprises 16 residues. CDR3 amino acids: CATSDFKRGGTDTQYF. As DNA, the CDR3 is TGTGCCACCAGTGATTTTAAGCGGGGGGGCACAGATACGCAGTATTTT.